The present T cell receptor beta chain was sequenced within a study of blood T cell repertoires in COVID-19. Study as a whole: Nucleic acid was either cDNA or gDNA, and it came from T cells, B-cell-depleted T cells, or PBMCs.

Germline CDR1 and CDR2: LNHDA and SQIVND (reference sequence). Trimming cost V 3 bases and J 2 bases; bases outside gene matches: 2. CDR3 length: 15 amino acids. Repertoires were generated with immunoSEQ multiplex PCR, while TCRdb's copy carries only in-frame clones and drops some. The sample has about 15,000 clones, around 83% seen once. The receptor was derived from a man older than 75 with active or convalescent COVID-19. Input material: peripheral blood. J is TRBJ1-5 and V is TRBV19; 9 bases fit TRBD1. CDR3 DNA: TGTGCCAGTAGTATTTGGGACAGGGGCAATCAGCCCCAGCATTTT. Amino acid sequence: CASSIWDRGNQPQHF.